This paragraph covers one T cell receptor (beta chain) sequence. Its antigen is undetermined. This record comes from a study of OX40 agonist ivuxolimab in advanced cancers. Study details: Patients received intravenous ivuxolimab every 2 weeks at 0.01 to 10 mg/kg. Study-level results: Some of the nonresponding patients also showed low levels of normalized T-cell clonal expansion.

Profiled with immunoSEQ multiplex PCR; TCRdb holds only in-frame clones, not every one. The table records roughly 60,000 clones, about 89% of them present only once. After removal of 5 bases from V and 3 bases from J, the junction contained 7 bases not matched to a gene. Germline CDR1 and CDR2: MDHEN and SYDVKM. The CDR3 has 15 residues. The clonotype was recovered from an adult with an advanced solid tumor such as melanoma, head and neck, liver or kidney cancer. The V and J genes are TRBV28 and TRBJ1-5; 7 bases agree with TRBD1. The starting material was CD4+ or CD8+ T cells sorted from blood, obtained in a trial of the OX40 agonist ivuxolimab. The CDR3 loop is CASSPADRANQPQHF. CDR3 in DNA: TGTGCCAGCAGTCCCGCAGACAGGGCCAATCAGCCCCAGCATTTT.